Each of the 7 T cell receptor beta chains below was sequenced from the same sample in a study of tumor-infiltrating lymphocytes in primary liver carcinoma. DNA and RNA were both co-extracted from about 19-30 mg of bulk tissue that had not been sorted. Total RNA amounting to 450 to 550 ng was the source from which TCR beta cDNA was made with a constant-region primer. Nested multiplex PCR, run for three rounds with slightly modified ARM-PCR, yielded TCR beta libraries. Running approximately 10 cycles apiece, the first two PCR rounds relied on TRBV1-TRBV30 forward primers together with a C-beta reverse primer. TCRdb independently ran MiXCR on the multiplex PCR reads; one entry per CDR3 protein. Among roughly 70,000 distinct CDR3 sequences listed, roughly two thirds were seen once. The sequenced sample consisted of liver tumor tissue from sampling region 4. As for subset: tumor region T4, right-lateral pole. These receptors all come from a man in his forties with primary liver carcinoma and hepatitis B virus infection.

In regard to this clonotype: The CDR3 carries no conserved terminal phenylalanine or tryptophan, so it likely arises from a read error. The rearrangement joins TRBV12-3 or TRBV12-4 to TRBJ1-1; TRBD1 matches at 9 bases. There are 14 residues in the CDR3. The CDR3 nucleotides are TGTGCCAGCAGGACCACGACAGGGGGGACTGAGGCTTTCTCT. Translating it yields CASRTTTGGTEAFS.

As to this clonotype: An end of the junction differs from the germline gene, which may be a read error. The chain recombines TRBV12-3 or TRBV12-4 with TRBJ1-1, with no clear D. CDR3 size: 13 residues. CDR3 protein: CASSLASQRHTFF. The CDR3 bases are TGTGCCAGTAGTTTGGCGAGCCAAAGGCATACCTTCTTT.

J is TRBJ1-2 and V is TRBV29-1, with D maybe TRBD1 (5 bases). Germline-derived CDR1 and CDR2 are SQVTM and ANQGSEA. The CDR3 loop spans 14 amino acids. The CDR3 spells CIVKFGHSIYGYTF. In DNA form, the CDR3 reads TGCATCGTCAAGTTTGGACATTCGATCTATGGCTACACCTTC.

Comments on this clonotype: Relative to the germline gene, one junction end is altered; a read error may explain this. The rearrangement links TRBV4-1 to TRBJ2-2, with D possibly matching TRBD2 (6 bases). This CDR3 region has 14 residues. Germline CDR1 and CDR2: MGHRA and YSYEKL. CDR3 in amino acids: CASSPSVSTGELFF. CDR3 sequence (DNA): TGCGCCAGCAGTCCTAGCGTAAGCACCGGGGAACTGTTCTTT.

A word on this clonotype: Possible read error: a much larger clone is one base away. The missing conserved phenylalanine or tryptophan at the end of this CDR3 makes a read error likely. The rearrangement uses TRBV11-2 and TRBJ1-6; D gene unclear. Trimming pared 8 bases from V and 5 bases from J, leaving 10 bases between. In germline, CDR1 is SGHAT, CDR2 FQNNGV. This CDR3 has 13 residues. CDR3 region: CASAGGNNSPLHL. CDR3 nucleotides: TGTGCCAGCGCGGGCGGAAATAATTCACCCCTCCACCTT.

With respect to this clonotype: One base away lies a much larger clone, so this may be a sequencing read error. The rearrangement uses TRBV11-1 and TRBJ2-7; D is undetermined. The germline V gene has CDR1 SGHAT and CDR2 FQDESV (reference sequence). This CDR3 is built from 13 residues. CDR3 in DNA: TGTGCCAGCAGGGGGAAGCGATCCCACGAGCCGTACTTC. Amino acid sequence: CASRGKRSHEPYF.

V is TRBV29-1 and J is TRBJ2-1; 8 positions match TRBD2. This CDR3 is 13 amino acids long. The germline CDR1 and CDR2 sequences are SQVTM and ANQGSEA. CDR3 amino acids: CSLLGLGDHEQFF. As DNA, the CDR3 is TGCAGTCTACTGGGACTAGGAGACCATGAGCAGTTCTTC.